A single sample is the source of the 17 T cell receptor beta chains below, sequenced in a study of T cells in Graves' hyperthyroidism and ophthalmopathy. Amplification of TCR beta CDR3 regions was performed using RNA transcripts as template. The HTBI primer set served for first-round RT-PCR of the TCR CDR3. TCRdb reanalysed the multiplex PCR reads using MiXCR and keeps one entry per CDR3 protein. Of about 570,000 distinct CDR3 sequences listed, about 14% are singletons. The sequenced material came from blood. Source of these receptors: a woman in her forties with Graves' hyperthyroidism.

This clonotype was recorded many times. The chain joins TRBV6-1 to TRBJ2-7; 7 bases match TRBD1. The germline V gene has CDR1 MNHNS and CDR2 SASEGT. This CDR3 spans 13 amino acids. With V trimmed by 6 bases and J by 0 bases, 2 bases remained unmatched. The CDR3 coding sequence is TGTGCCAGCAGGGGGACAGTCTCCTACGAGCAGTACTTC. Translating gives CASRGTVSYEQYF.

This clonotype has ten or more counts. The gene calls are TRBV5-1 and TRBJ2-7; perhaps TRBD1 as D (5 bases). The germline V and J ends were trimmed by 3 bases and 2 bases, with 6 bases remaining between them. The CDR3 loop spans 12 amino acids. CDR1 SGHRS and CDR2 YFSETQ come from the germline V gene. The CDR3 DNA sequence: TGCGCCAGCAGCTCGACAGCCTACGAGCAGTACTTC. This codes for CASSSTAYEQYF.

With regard to this clonotype: This may arise from a read error, as a much more abundant clone is one base away. The V and J genes are TRBV20-1 and TRBJ2-5, with TRBD1 matching over 9 bases. Germline V gene lookup returns CDR1 DFQATT and CDR2 SNEGSKA (reference sequence). This CDR3 comprises 12 residues. The CDR3 DNA reads as TGCAGTGGCCGACAGGGGGGAGAGACCCAGTCCTTC. Residues: CSGRQGGETQSF.

This clonotype came up many times. V gene TRBV12-3 or TRBV12-4 combines with J gene TRBJ2-1; 7 bases align to TRBD2. CDR3 size: 14 residues. J lost 8 bases, V lost 2 bases, and 6 bases had no gene match. The CDR3 DNA reads as TGTGCCAGCAGTTTAAAGCGGGGCCTGGATGAGCAGTTCTTC. It codes for CASSLKRGLDEQFF.

This clonotype has at least ten counts. V and J are TRBV4-2 and TRBJ2-1; D not resolved. The germline gives CDR1 LGHNA, CDR2 YNFKEQ. V dropped 0 bases and J dropped 0 bases, with 9 bases sitting between them. The CDR3 has 16 amino acids. The CDR3 DNA sequence: TGTGCCAGCAGCCAAGATTACGCCAGCTCCTACAATGAGCAGTTCTTC. This translates into CASSQDYASSYNEQFF.

The gene calls are TRBV6-1 and TRBJ2-4; TRBD1 agrees at 10 bases. Looked up from germline, CDR1 is MNHNS and CDR2 is SASEGT. CDR3 length: 15 residues. Germline trimming cut 4 bases from V and 4 bases from J; bases unmatched to any gene: 4. The CDR3 DNA follows: TGTGCCAGCAGTGCCGACAGGGGGCGAAAAAACATTCAGTACTTC. It encodes CASSADRGRKNIQYF.

This clonotype appeared a few times. The V call is TRBV11-2, the J call TRBJ2-2; D is undetermined. The CDR3 is 13 amino acids. The ends were cut back, 1 base at V and 6 bases at J, with 6 bases in the middle. From germline, CDR1 is SGHAT and CDR2 FQNNGV. The CDR3, as DNA: TGTGCCAGCAGCTTAGTAGGTCCCGGGGAGCTGTTTTTT. This codes for CASSLVGPGELFF.

This clonotype was found a few times. The chain employs TRBV29-1 and TRBJ2-5, with 7 positions matching TRBD1. There are 18 residues in the CDR3. V lost 3 bases to trimming and J lost 7 bases; unmatched junction nucleotides: 23. From germline, CDR1 is SQVTM and CDR2 ANQGSEA. This CDR3 reads CSVDPSLTGWVLPGTQYF. DNA for the CDR3: TGCAGCGTTGACCCTTCTTTGACAGGGTGGGTTTTACCGGGGACCCAGTACTTC.

V usage is TRBV2 and J usage is TRBJ1-1, with D hard to call. Germline-derived CDR1 and CDR2 are SNHLY and FYNNEI. The length of the CDR3 is 15 residues. The germline V and J ends were trimmed by 4 bases and 4 bases, with 16 bases remaining between them. CDR3 sequence reads: CASSARVPKGTEAFF. The CDR3 DNA sequence: TGTGCCAGCAGTGCCCGGGTTCCTAAGGGCACTGAAGCTTTCTTT.

This clonotype was observed many times. The rearrangement links TRBV20-1 to TRBJ1-3, with D tentatively TRBD1 (6 bases). The CDR3 contains 14 residues. Trimming stripped 6 bases from V and 4 bases from J, with 16 bases between. Germline-derived CDR1 and CDR2 are DFQATT and SNEGSKA (reference sequence). CDR3 DNA: TGCAGTGCCGAAAGAGGGGGAGGGGGAAACACCATATATTTT. The encoded protein is CSAERGGGGNTIYF.

This clonotype was recorded many times. The rearrangement uses TRBV12-3 or TRBV12-4 and TRBJ1-1; 9 nucleotides align to TRBD1. This CDR3 has 14 amino acids. J gave up 4 bases and V 7 bases, and 7 bases lay outside the gene matches. The DNA of the CDR3 is TGTGCCAGCACCTCCGGGACAGGGTCCACTGAAGCTTTCTTT. Translated, it gives CASTSGTGSTEAFF.

This clonotype was observed many times. The V gene is TRBV28, the J gene TRBJ2-7; no clear D gene. The CDR3 is 15 amino acids. V was cut by 5 bases and J by 7 bases, with 21 bases left in between. The germline CDR1 and CDR2 sequences are MDHEN and SYDVKM. In nucleotides, the CDR3 is TGTGCCAGCAGTCCAACTCTCACCCCCTCTAGGGAGCAGTACTTC. Its translation: CASSPTLTPSREQYF.

This clonotype appeared a few times. This sequence joins TRBV19 and TRBJ1-1, with 9 bases aligning to TRBD1. V trimming: 5 bases; J trimming: 0 bases; junction bases outside the gene matches: 10. In germline, CDR1 is LNHDA, CDR2 SQIVND (reference sequence). The CDR3 loop spans 17 amino acids. DNA for the CDR3: TGTGCCAGTAGTTCTTATACGAGGACAGGGGTGAACACTGAAGCTTTCTTT. Translation gives CASSSYTRTGVNTEAFF.

This sequence joins TRBV9 and TRBJ2-1, with TRBD2 matching over 10 bases. The CDR3 runs to 15 residues. The junction had 8 bases not matched to a gene; V was cut back by 4 bases and J by 7 bases. Germline CDR1 reads SGDLS; CDR2 reads YYNGEE. The CDR3 protein is CASSQAGGGLNEQFF. CDR3 bases: TGTGCCAGCAGCCAAGCGGGAGGGGGGCTAAATGAGCAGTTCTTC.

As to this clonotype: The conserved final phenylalanine or tryptophan is absent from the CDR3, which likely points to a read error. The J gene is TRBJ2-7, the V gene TRBV5-1; unclear D gene. The CDR3 has 12 amino acids. The germline V and J ends were trimmed by 0 bases and 3 bases, with 4 bases remaining between them. Germline V CDR1 and CDR2: SGHRS, YFSETQ. The CDR3: CASSLDVYEQYL. The CDR3 coding sequence is TGCGCCAGCAGCTTGGACGTCTACGAGCAGTACTTA.

This clonotype turned up a few times. The CDR3 spells CASSLFGAQREKLFF. For the CDR3, the DNA is TGTGCCAGCAGCTTATTCGGGGCCCAAAGGGAAAAACTGTTTTTT. The J gene is TRBJ1-4, the V gene TRBV7-9; D might be TRBD1 (5 bases). V was clipped by 2 bases and J by 8 bases, with 15 bases between them. This CDR3 spans 15 amino acids. CDR1 SEHNR and CDR2 FQNEAQ come from the germline V gene (reference sequence).

This clonotype was observed many times. The chain couples TRBV27 to TRBJ1-1; 8 nucleotides agree with TRBD1. The CDR3 loop spans 17 amino acids. Trimming removed 7 bases from V and 1 base from J; junction bases left unmatched: 14. Germline CDR1 MNHEY, CDR2 SMNVEV (reference sequence). This chain's CDR3 is CASNQKGQAPRNTEAFF. The CDR3 DNA follows: TGTGCCAGCAACCAAAAGGGACAGGCCCCTCGGAACACTGAAGCTTTCTTT.